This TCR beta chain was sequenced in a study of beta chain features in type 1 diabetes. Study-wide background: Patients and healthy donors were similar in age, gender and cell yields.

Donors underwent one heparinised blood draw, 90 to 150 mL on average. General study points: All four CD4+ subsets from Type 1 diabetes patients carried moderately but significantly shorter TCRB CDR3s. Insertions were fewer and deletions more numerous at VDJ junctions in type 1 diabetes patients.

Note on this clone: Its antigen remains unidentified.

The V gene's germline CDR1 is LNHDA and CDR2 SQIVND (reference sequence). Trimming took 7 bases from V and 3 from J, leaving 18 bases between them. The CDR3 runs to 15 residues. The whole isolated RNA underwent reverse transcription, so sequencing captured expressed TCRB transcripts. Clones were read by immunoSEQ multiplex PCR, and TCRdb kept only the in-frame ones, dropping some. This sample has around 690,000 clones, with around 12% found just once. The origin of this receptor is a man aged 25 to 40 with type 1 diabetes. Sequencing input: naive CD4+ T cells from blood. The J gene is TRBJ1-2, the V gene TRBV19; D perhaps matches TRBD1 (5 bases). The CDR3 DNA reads TGTGCCAGTAAGGGGACGACCTTTTTACACTATGGCTACACCTTC. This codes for CASKGTTFLHYGYTF.